Presented here are 31 T cell receptor beta chains from one specimen sequenced in a study of shared clonotypes between healthy human individuals. Assay used: immunoSEQ multiplex PCR; TCRdb lists only in-frame clones, some missing. Seen here are 1.6 million or so clones, roughly 96% observed once, and the top ten hold about 1%. Sequenced: naive CD4+ T cells sorted from blood. Regarding subset: CD45RA+ positively selected. All receptors come from a young man in good health.

The genes are TRBV6-5 and TRBJ1-2; 7 bases map to TRBD1. J lost 6 bases, V lost 6 bases, and 13 bases had no gene match. The CDR3 length is 15 residues. Germline CDR1 is MNHEY and CDR2 is SVGAGI. In DNA, the CDR3 is TGTGCCAGCAGGGAGAACAGGGGCCCGACGGATGGCTACACCTTC. Translation: CASRENRGPTDGYTF.

This chain uses TRBV2 with TRBJ1-1; 7 bases are a match to TRBD1. The CDR3 is made up of 15 amino acids. V dropped 6 bases and J dropped 4; count of bases not matched to a gene: 11. Germline V gene lookup returns CDR1 SNHLY and CDR2 FYNNEI. The DNA of the CDR3 is TGTGCCAGCAGCCAGAAGCACAGGGGTGGCACTGAAGCTTTCTTT. This sequence encodes CASSQKHRGGTEAFF.

This chain links TRBV7-6 with TRBJ2-5, with a weak D call TRBD2 (5 bases). V lost 1 base to trimming and J lost 0 bases, with 15 bases between them. Per germline, CDR1 SGHVS and CDR2 FNYEAQ. The CDR3 is 17 residues long. In nucleotides, the CDR3 is TGTGCCAGCAGCTTAGGGCGGGCTAGCCCCCACCAAGAGACCCAGTACTTC. The encoded protein is CASSLGRASPHQETQYF.

The V call is TRBV5-4, the J call TRBJ1-2, with D unresolved. Germline V gives CDR1 SGHNT, CDR2 YYREEE (reference sequence). V lost 7 bases and J 6 bases, leaving 16 bases between the germline ends. The CDR3 consists of 13 residues. The CDR3 loop reads CASSPKSLDGYTF. CDR3 nucleotide sequence: TGTGCCAGCTCCCCCAAGTCCCTCGATGGCTACACCTTC. Variable domain in full (rest from reference TRBV5-4 and TRBJ1-2): ETGVTQSPTHLIKTRGQQVTLRCSSQSGHNTVSWYQQALGQGPQFIFQYYREEENGRGNFPPRFSGLQFPNYSSELNVNALELDDSALYLCASSPKSLDGYTFGSGTRLTVV.

The V gene is TRBV7-2, the J gene TRBJ1-1; D gene ambiguous. Per the germline V gene, CDR1 is SGHTA and CDR2 is FQGNSA. The CDR3 spans 15 residues. Trimming cost V 3 bases and J 1 base, with 12 bases left between them. In nucleotides, the CDR3 is TGTGCCAGCAGCTTCCCCTGGACGGGGAACACTGAAGCTTTCTTT. Its translation is CASSFPWTGNTEAFF.

The chain couples TRBV6-6 to TRBJ2-7; TRBD2 agrees at 9 bases. Germline lookup yields CDR1 MNHNY and CDR2 SVGAGI (reference sequence). J was trimmed by 7 bases and V by 6 bases; bases with no gene match: 16. CDR3 length: 16 residues. The CDR3: CASSRNSGSHRGEQYF. CDR3 bases: TGTGCCAGCAGCCGTAATAGCGGGAGCCACCGGGGGGAGCAGTACTTC.

The J gene is TRBJ2-1, the V gene TRBV19, with 7 bases aligning to TRBD1. V was clipped by 3 bases and J by 7 bases; unmatched bases: 15. The CDR3 contains 17 residues. CDR1 and CDR2 (germline): LNHDA, SQIVND (reference sequence). The CDR3 protein is CASSIAQGVASRNEQFF. The CDR3 bases are TGTGCCAGTAGTATTGCCCAGGGGGTTGCAAGTAGGAATGAGCAGTTCTTC. The full variable domain, its missing parts supplied by reference TRBV19 and TRBJ2-1, is DGGITQSPKYLFRKEGQNVTLSCEQNLNHDAMYWYRQDPGQGLRLIYYSQIVNDFQKGDIAEGYSVSREKKESFPLTVTSAQKNPTAFYLCASSIAQGVASRNEQFFGPGTRLTVL.

This clone was seen only once. The rearrangement links TRBV11-2 to TRBJ1-2; D possibly corresponds to TRBD1 (6 bases). Trimming took 6 bases from V and 2 from J, leaving 13 bases between them. The CDR3 runs to 14 residues. CDR1 and CDR2 from the germline V gene are SGHAT and FQNNGV. CDR3: CASRHVRGNYGYTF. The CDR3 DNA sequence: TGTGCCAGCAGACACGTAAGGGGGAACTATGGCTACACCTTC.

Comments on this clone: Distinct nucleotide sequences in the sample also encode this CDR3. The V and J genes are TRBV18 and TRBJ2-7; TRBD1 aligns across 10 bases. Germline CDR1 KGHSH, CDR2 LQKENI. This CDR3 spans 15 amino acids. After removal of 2 bases from V and 2 bases from J, the junction contained 3 bases not matched to a gene. CDR3 sequence (DNA): TGTGCCAGCTCACCAACCGGGACAGGGGCCTACGAGCAGTACTTC. Protein: CASSPTGTGAYEQYF.

The V gene is TRBV2, the J gene TRBJ2-1, with D possibly being TRBD1 or TRBD2 (5 bases each). The germline V gene encodes CDR1 SNHLY and CDR2 FYNNEI. With 11 bases removed from V and 4 bases from J, the gap between germline ends came to 9 bases. This CDR3 region has 11 residues. The CDR3 is CAGGRYNEQFF. The CDR3 nucleotides read TGTGCCGGGGGACGTTACAATGAGCAGTTCTTC.

This chain connects TRBV18 to TRBJ2-2, with D tentatively TRBD2 (6 bases). The V gene lost 3 bases and the J gene lost 0 bases, with 11 bases spanning the gap. Per the germline V gene, CDR1 is KGHSH and CDR2 is LQKENI. The CDR3 has 16 amino acids. The CDR3 coding sequence is TGTGCCAGCTCACCGCTAGCGCCTACGAACACCGGGGAGCTGTTTTTT. Translated, it gives CASSPLAPTNTGELFF.

This chain joins TRBV2 and TRBJ1-2; 9 bases align to TRBD1. Germline-derived CDR1 and CDR2 are SNHLY and FYNNEI. V was pared by 5 bases and J by 4 bases, with 8 bases of the junction left unmatched. The CDR3 contains 15 residues. The CDR3: CASSLRTGDFYGYTF. CDR3 in DNA: TGTGCCAGCAGTCTACGGACAGGGGACTTCTATGGCTACACCTTC.

V and J are TRBV14 and TRBJ2-7, with 12 bases identical to TRBD2. V gave up 2 bases and J gave up 4 bases; unmatched junction bases: 6. CDR1 is SGHDN, CDR2 FVKESK, per germline. The CDR3 is 16 amino acids. DNA of the CDR3: TGTGCCAGCAGCCAATTTCCCACTAGCGGGAGGTACGAGCAGTACTTC. It yields the protein CASSQFPTSGRYEQYF.

The CDR3 loop is CAISEFQPTTNEKLFF. In nucleotides, the CDR3 is TGTGCCATCAGTGAGTTTCAGCCAACAACTAATGAAAAACTGTTTTTT. The chain recombines TRBV10-3 with TRBJ1-4; D is ambiguous. V lost 1 base and J lost 0, with 9 bases in between. Germline V gene lookup returns CDR1 ENHRY and CDR2 SYGVKD. The CDR3 has 16 residues.

The chain carries TRBV10-3 and TRBJ2-3; TRBD1 might be the D (6 bases). The length of the CDR3 is 16 residues. Deletions cut 1 base from V and 3 bases from J, with 14 bases between. CDR1 is ENHRY, CDR2 SYGVKD, per germline. This chain's CDR3 is CAISEFSQGSTDTQYF. The CDR3 DNA is TGTGCCATCAGTGAGTTTTCACAGGGTTCTACAGATACGCAGTATTTT.

This chain connects TRBV29-1 to TRBJ2-3; 10 nucleotides agree with TRBD2. CDR3 length: 14 amino acids. Germline CDR1 SQVTM, CDR2 ANQGSEA. With V trimmed by 3 bases and J by 6 bases, 6 bases remained unmatched. The DNA for the CDR3 is TGCAGCGTTGATTTAGCGGGAGGTGCCGATACGCAGTATTTT. This sequence encodes CSVDLAGGADTQYF.

The chain uses TRBV7-2 and TRBJ2-1; D is uncertain. Trimming removed 2 bases from V and 8 bases from J, with 16 bases in between. This CDR3 contains 15 residues. The germline CDR1 and CDR2 sequences are SGHTA and FQGNSA. The CDR3 nucleotides are TGTGCCAGCAGCTTATCAAGGTTATTTGGCGATGAGCAGTTCTTC. Its protein is CASSLSRLFGDEQFF.

The chain carries TRBV5-5 and TRBJ1-2, with 7 bases matching TRBD1. Losses at the gene ends were 9 bases for V and 4 bases for J; bases not matched to a gene: 12. CDR1 is SGHKS, CDR2 YYEKEE, per germline (reference sequence). The CDR3 extends over 14 amino acids. For the CDR3, the DNA is TGTGCCACCTCCGGGACAGTCACTATCTATGGCTACACCTTC. This gives the protein CATSGTVTIYGYTF.

This chain joins TRBV10-1 and TRBJ2-3; D gene ambiguous. In germline, CDR1 is WNHNN, CDR2 SYGVQD (reference sequence). V dropped 0 bases and J dropped 1 base, with 8 bases sitting between them. The CDR3 sequence is 15 residues long. As DNA, the CDR3 is TGCGCCAGCAGTGAGTCGGCCGGCGGCACAGATACGCAGTATTTT. This codes for CASSESAGGTDTQYF.

V and J are TRBV15 and TRBJ1-5; a weak D match, TRBD1 (5 bases). Trimming removed 0 bases from V and 1 base from J, with 19 bases in between. The CDR3 spans 19 residues. Germline-derived CDR1 and CDR2 are LNHNV and YYDKDF (reference sequence). The DNA for the CDR3 is TGTGCCACCAGCAGAGATCAGTTTTTGACCAGGGCAAGCAATCAGCCCCAGCATTTT. The encoded protein is CATSRDQFLTRASNQPQHF.

In its sample, this clone was seen a few times. The chain carries TRBV6-6 and TRBJ2-7; tentative D call: TRBD2 (6 bases). Germline CDR1 is MNHNY and CDR2 is SVGAGI (reference sequence). The V gene lost 6 bases and the J gene lost 5 bases, with 11 bases spanning the gap. The CDR3 is 12 amino acids. CDR3 bases: TGTGCCAGCAGCAACCCGGGGGACGAGCAGTACTTC. Amino acids: CASSNPGDEQYF.

This chain links TRBV7-6 with TRBJ1-4; weak D call: TRBD1 (6 bases). CDR1 is SGHVS and CDR2 is FNYEAQ in the germline V gene. The V end lost 3 bases, the J end lost 8 bases, and 10 bases lay between the germline ends. The CDR3 totals 13 residues. The CDR3 protein is CASSFLQGEKLFF. The CDR3 nucleotides are TGTGCCAGCAGCTTCCTTCAGGGGGAAAAACTGTTTTTT.

The V gene is TRBV6-5, the J gene TRBJ1-5; D is perhaps TRBD1 (6 bases). Per the germline V gene, CDR1 is MNHEY and CDR2 is SVGAGI. The germline V and J ends were trimmed by 6 bases and 6 bases, with 18 bases remaining between them. This CDR3 contains 15 residues. DNA for the CDR3: TGTGCCAGCAGCCGACGGGGGGGGGCCTTTCAGCCCCAGCATTTT. Its protein is CASSRRGGAFQPQHF.

The chain joins TRBV27 to TRBJ2-7; 9 bases are shared with TRBD1. J lost 2 bases, V lost 4 bases, and 12 bases had no gene match. The CDR3 has 17 amino acids. Germline CDR1 is MNHEY and CDR2 is SMNVEV (reference sequence). The CDR3 protein is CASSSPSRTGDPYEQYF. The CDR3 DNA reads TGTGCCAGCAGTTCGCCGTCCAGGACAGGGGATCCCTACGAGCAGTACTTC.

This chain uses TRBV10-1 with TRBJ1-1, with a weak D call TRBD1 (5 bases). Trimming took off 8 bases at V and 8 bases at J, with 18 bases between the two ends. The CDR3 totals 13 residues. CDR1 and CDR2 from the germline V gene are WNHNN and SYGVQD (reference sequence). The CDR3 protein is CASQPDSLREAFF. CDR3 sequence (DNA): TGCGCCAGCCAGCCTGACAGTCTTAGGGAAGCTTTCTTT.

The V and J genes are TRBV2 and TRBJ2-1; D is possibly TRBD1 (5 bases). The CDR3 sequence is 13 residues long. Between the trimmed V and J ends, which lost 6 bases and 9 bases, there was a span of 15 bases. CDR1 and CDR2 from the germline V gene are SNHLY and FYNNEI. CDR3 loop: CASSQLGVIEQFF. DNA for the CDR3: TGTGCCAGCAGCCAATTAGGGGTTATTGAGCAGTTCTTC.

The rearrangement links TRBV6-6 to TRBJ2-4, with D tentatively TRBD1 or TRBD2 (6 bases each). The CDR3 length is 11 residues. Germline CDR1 MNHNY, CDR2 SVGAGI (reference sequence). V lost 7 bases, J lost 15 bases, and 16 bases lay in between. The DNA for the CDR3 is TGTGCCAGCACCCTGGGGGGCCGGGCGTACTTC. Protein product: CASTLGGRAYF.

The rearrangement joins TRBV9 to TRBJ2-7, with TRBD2 identical over 8 bases. V was clipped by 1 base and J by 5 bases; unmatched bases: 14. CDR1 is SGDLS and CDR2 is YYNGEE in the germline V gene. This CDR3 contains 17 residues. CDR3 in DNA: TGTGCCAGCAGCGTAAACGGGAGGGCCAATTTAGTTAACGAGCAGTACTTC. Its translation is CASSVNGRANLVNEQYF.

J is TRBJ1-5 and V is TRBV7-6; tentative D call: TRBD1 (5 bases). Germline values: CDR1 SGHVS, CDR2 FNYEAQ. Trimming left V 5 bases short and J 3 bases short, with 20 bases between. This CDR3 is 17 amino acids long. In DNA form, the CDR3 reads TGTGCCAGCAGCCCATCATCGAGGGCAGGGTTCAATCAGCCCCAGCATTTT. As protein: CASSPSSRAGFNQPQHF.

This clone was seen just once. V gene TRBV5-5 combines with J gene TRBJ2-3; D unresolved. The CDR3 is 13 residues long. Germline V gene lookup returns CDR1 SGHKS and CDR2 YYEKEE (reference sequence). V dropped 3 bases and J dropped 7 bases, with 12 bases sitting between them. The CDR3 loop reads CASSSRPLNTQYF. CDR3 nucleotides: TGTGCCAGCAGCTCCCGTCCCCTAAATACGCAGTATTTT.

V is TRBV2 and J is TRBJ2-1; D is unclear. The CDR3 totals 14 residues. Trimming cost V 1 base and J 9 bases, with 13 bases left between them. Germline CDR1 and CDR2: SNHLY and FYNNEI. Here the CDR3 reads CASSEDRPPGEQFF. CDR3 DNA: TGTGCCAGCAGTGAAGACCGACCACCAGGTGAGCAGTTCTTC.